This entry lists 13 T cell receptor beta chains sequenced from one sample in a study of T cell repertoires in cytomegalovirus infection. In TCRdb, the reads were re-called with MiXCR into one record per CDR3 protein. In the table there are about 130,000 distinct CDR3 sequences, approximately 30% of which are singletons. Their specific antigens are unknown. Source: CD8+ T cells from cultured PBMCs, taken from culture after CMV antigen stimulation. These receptors all come from a human donor in good health (CMV status not recorded). Some clones in this sample may be carry-over from other donors' samples.

This clonotype was found a few times. The DNA for the CDR3 is TGTGCCACCAGCAGAGGAGGGGGACTCGTGTTTTTT. Translated, it gives CATSRGGGLVFF. The V call is TRBV15, the J call TRBJ2-2, with D perhaps TRBD1 or TRBD2 (6 bases each). The V gene's germline CDR1 is LNHNV and CDR2 YYDKDF (reference sequence). Trimming removed 1 base at V and 15 bases at J, with 12 bases between. The CDR3 sequence is 12 residues long.

This clonotype was seen a handful of times. This chain joins TRBV20-1 and TRBJ2-1, with D possibly TRBD1 on 7 matching bases. This CDR3 has 15 residues. V lost 2 bases and J lost 7, with 18 bases in between. Per germline, CDR1 DFQATT and CDR2 SNEGSKA (reference sequence). The chain's CDR3 is CSARSFQGGSNEQFF. In DNA form, the CDR3 reads TGCAGTGCTAGATCCTTCCAGGGGGGTTCAAATGAGCAGTTCTTC.

The chain couples TRBV11-1 to TRBJ1-4; TRBD1 might be the D (5 bases). The V gene lost 2 bases and the J gene lost 1 base, with 11 bases spanning the gap. The CDR3 loop spans 16 amino acids. Germline lookup yields CDR1 SGHAT and CDR2 FQDESV (reference sequence). The CDR3 nucleotides read TGTGCCAGCAGCTTAATGGACGGGGGAACTAATGAAAAACTGTTTTTT. This gives the protein CASSLMDGGTNEKLFF.

This clonotype was counted once. V gene TRBV12-3 or TRBV12-4 combines with J gene TRBJ1-2, with a possible D match to TRBD1 (5 bases). Trimming shortened V by 5 bases and J by 8 bases, and 12 bases separated the two germline ends. The CDR3 length is 12 residues. The CDR3 loop is CASSDGGYGYTF. CDR3 nucleotides: TGTGCCAGCAGTGACGGGGGATACGGCTACACCTTC.

V is TRBV11-1 and J is TRBJ2-7; D gene ambiguous. The CDR3 sequence is 13 residues long. Trimming cost V 5 bases and J 1 base, with 9 bases left between them. Looked up from germline, CDR1 is SGHAT and CDR2 is FQDESV (reference sequence). The CDR3 reads CASSADASYEQYF. CDR3 in DNA: TGTGCCAGCAGCGCGGACGCATCCTACGAGCAGTACTTC.

The CDR3 DNA reads as TGTGCCAGCAGCCCTGGGGGACAGGGACGTGAAAAACTGTTTTTT. It yields the protein CASSPGGQGREKLFF. J is TRBJ1-4 and V is TRBV7-9, with 9 bases matching TRBD1. The CDR3 totals 15 residues. Trimming at V came to 5 bases and at J to 7 bases, leaving 8 bases not matched to a gene. Germline V gene sequence: CDR1 SEHNR, CDR2 FQNEAQ (reference sequence).

There are a few counts of this clonotype. The chain couples TRBV5-5 to TRBJ2-2; either TRBD1 or TRBD2 may supply D (6 bases each). From germline, CDR1 is SGHKS and CDR2 YYEKEE (reference sequence). The ends were cut back, 2 bases at V and 3 bases at J, with 14 bases in the middle. This CDR3 contains 16 residues. The CDR3 DNA sequence: TGTGCCAGCAGCTTTGAAAGGGGGGTCGACACCGGGGAGCTGTTTTTT. Translating gives CASSFERGVDTGELFF.

This clonotype was seen repeatedly, ten times or more. This chain links TRBV13 with TRBJ1-1; 9 nucleotides align to TRBD1. Trimming cost V 1 base and J 5 bases; bases outside gene matches: 5. Germline values: CDR1 PRHDT, CDR2 FYEKMQ (reference sequence). The CDR3 has 15 residues. CDR3 bases: TGTGCCAGCAGCTTAGAGGGACAGGGAAGGACTGAAGCTTTCTTT. Its protein is CASSLEGQGRTEAFF.

The chain carries TRBV11-2 and TRBJ2-7; TRBD1 agrees at 11 bases. Germline-derived CDR1 and CDR2 are SGHAT and FQNNGV. This CDR3 is built from 15 residues. J was trimmed by 2 bases and V by 4 bases; bases with no gene match: 4. The CDR3 nucleotides read TGTGCCAGCAGCTACGGGACAGGGGGGACCTACGAGCAGTACTTC. Protein sequence: CASSYGTGGTYEQYF.

A word on this clonotype: This may be a read error: a much more frequent sequence differs by one nucleotide. The chain carries TRBV2 and TRBJ2-7; the D is unclear. The CDR3 is made up of 10 amino acids. Germline V gene lookup returns CDR1 SNHLY and CDR2 FYNNEI. The CDR3 loop is CDSSTYEQYF. For the CDR3, the DNA is TGTGACAGCAGCACCTACGAGCAGTACTTC.

This clonotype was counted a few times. The chain uses TRBV27 and TRBJ2-3; 10 nucleotides agree with TRBD2. The germline V gene encodes CDR1 MNHEY and CDR2 SMNVEV (reference sequence). This CDR3 is 14 amino acids long. J lost 0 bases, V lost 6 bases, and 0 bases had no gene match. CDR3 residues: CASRLAGSTDTQYF. As DNA, the CDR3 is TGTGCCAGCAGACTAGCGGGAAGCACAGATACGCAGTATTTT.

This clonotype was seen more than once but under ten times. The rearrangement uses TRBV7-9 and TRBJ2-7; D unresolved. CDR3 length: 13 residues. CDR1 and CDR2 (germline): SEHNR, FQNEAQ (reference sequence). The V end lost 0 bases, the J end lost 2 bases, and 5 bases lay between the germline ends. CDR3 bases: TGTGCCAGCAGCTTAGCCAATACCTACGAGCAGTACTTC. Translated: CASSLANTYEQYF.

The V call is TRBV25-1, the J call TRBJ2-1, with 10 bases aligning to TRBD2. After removal of 5 bases from V and 4 bases from J, the junction contained 2 bases not matched to a gene. The CDR3 is made up of 14 amino acids. Per the germline V gene, CDR1 is MGHDK and CDR2 is SYGVNS. In nucleotides, the CDR3 is TGTGCCAGCAGTCATAGCGGGGGGTACAATGAGCAGTTCTTC. Translating gives CASSHSGGYNEQFF.